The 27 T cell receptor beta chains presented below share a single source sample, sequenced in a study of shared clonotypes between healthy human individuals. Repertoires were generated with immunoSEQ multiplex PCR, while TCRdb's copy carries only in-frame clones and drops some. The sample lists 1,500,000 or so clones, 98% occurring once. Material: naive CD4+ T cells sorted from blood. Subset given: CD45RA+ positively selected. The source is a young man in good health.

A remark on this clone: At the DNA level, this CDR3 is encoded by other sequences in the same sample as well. CDR3 nucleotide sequence: TGCAGTGCTAGAGTAGGATCTGGCTACACCTTC. Its translation is CSARVGSGYTF. J is TRBJ1-2 and V is TRBV20-1; D gene uncertain. Germline CDR1 is DFQATT and CDR2 is SNEGSKA (reference sequence). Trimming left V 1 base short and J 7 bases short, with 7 bases between. CDR3 length: 11 amino acids.

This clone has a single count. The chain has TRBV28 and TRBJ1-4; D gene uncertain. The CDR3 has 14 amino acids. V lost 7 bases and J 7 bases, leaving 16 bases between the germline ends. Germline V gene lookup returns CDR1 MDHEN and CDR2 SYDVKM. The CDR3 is CASTPGGRGEKLFF. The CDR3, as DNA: TGTGCCAGCACTCCAGGAGGGAGAGGTGAAAAACTGTTTTTT.

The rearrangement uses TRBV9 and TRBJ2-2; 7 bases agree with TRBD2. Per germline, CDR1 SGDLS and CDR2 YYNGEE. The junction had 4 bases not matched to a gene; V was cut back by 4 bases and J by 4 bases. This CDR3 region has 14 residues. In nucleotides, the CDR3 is TGTGCCAGCAGCACCGCTAGCGGCACCGGGGAGCTGTTTTTT. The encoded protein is CASSTASGTGELFF.

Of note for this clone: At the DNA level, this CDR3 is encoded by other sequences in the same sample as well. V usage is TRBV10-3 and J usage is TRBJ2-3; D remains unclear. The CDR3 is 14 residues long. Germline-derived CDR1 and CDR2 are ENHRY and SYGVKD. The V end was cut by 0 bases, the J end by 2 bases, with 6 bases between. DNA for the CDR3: TGTGCCATCAGTGAGTCCCCAGCCACAGATACGCAGTATTTT. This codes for CAISESPATDTQYF.

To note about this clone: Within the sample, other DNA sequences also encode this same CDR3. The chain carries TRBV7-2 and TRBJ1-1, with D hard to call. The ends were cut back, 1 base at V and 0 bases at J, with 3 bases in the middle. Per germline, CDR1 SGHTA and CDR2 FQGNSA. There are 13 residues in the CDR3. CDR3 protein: CASSLGMNTEAFF. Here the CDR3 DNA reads TGTGCCAGCAGCTTAGGTATGAACACTGAAGCTTTCTTT. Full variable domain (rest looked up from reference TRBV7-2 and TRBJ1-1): GAGVSQSPSNKVTEKGKDVELRCDPISGHTALYWYRQSLGQGLEFLIYFQGNSAPDKSGLPSDRFSAERTGGSVSTLTIQRTQQEDSAVYLCASSLGMNTEAFFGQGTRLTVV.

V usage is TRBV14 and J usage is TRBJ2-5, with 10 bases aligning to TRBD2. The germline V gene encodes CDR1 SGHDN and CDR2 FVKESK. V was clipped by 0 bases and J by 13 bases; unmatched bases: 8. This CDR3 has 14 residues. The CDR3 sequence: CASSQDSLAGVVYF. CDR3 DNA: TGTGCCAGCAGCCAAGATAGCCTAGCGGGAGTGGTGTACTTC.

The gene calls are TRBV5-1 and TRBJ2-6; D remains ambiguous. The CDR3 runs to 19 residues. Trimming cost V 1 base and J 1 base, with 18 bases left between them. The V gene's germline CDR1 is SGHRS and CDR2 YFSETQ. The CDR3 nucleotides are TGCGCCAGCAGCTTGCCTTTTACCGAGGCCCAGTCTGGGGCCAACGTCCTGACTTTC. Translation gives CASSLPFTEAQSGANVLTF.

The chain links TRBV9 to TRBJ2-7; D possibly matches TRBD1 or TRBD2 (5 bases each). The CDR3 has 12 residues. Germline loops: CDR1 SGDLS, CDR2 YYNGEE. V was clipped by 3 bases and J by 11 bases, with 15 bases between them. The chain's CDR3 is CASSENQGPKYF. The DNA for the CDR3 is TGTGCCAGCAGCGAGAACCAGGGACCCAAGTACTTC.

CDR3 in DNA: TGTGCCACCAGCAGAGAAGGGCAGGGCTATGGCTACACCTTC. Translation: CATSREGQGYGYTF. The chain couples TRBV15 to TRBJ1-2; a possible D gene is TRBD1 (5 bases). V was clipped by 0 bases and J by 4 bases, with 9 bases between them. Germline V gene lookup returns CDR1 LNHNV and CDR2 YYDKDF (reference sequence). This CDR3 has 14 amino acids.

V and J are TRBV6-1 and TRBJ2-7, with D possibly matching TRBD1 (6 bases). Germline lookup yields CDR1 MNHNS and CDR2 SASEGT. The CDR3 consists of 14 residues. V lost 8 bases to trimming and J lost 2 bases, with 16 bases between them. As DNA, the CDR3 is TGTGCCAGCCGACAGGCCCCTTCCCCCTACGAGCAGTACTTC. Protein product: CASRQAPSPYEQYF.

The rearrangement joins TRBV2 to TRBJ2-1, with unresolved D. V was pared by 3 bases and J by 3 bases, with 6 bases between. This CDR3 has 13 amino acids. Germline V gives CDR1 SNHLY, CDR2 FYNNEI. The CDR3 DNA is TGTGCCAGCAGTGAGGGCCTCTACAATGAGCAGTTCTTC. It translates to CASSEGLYNEQFF.

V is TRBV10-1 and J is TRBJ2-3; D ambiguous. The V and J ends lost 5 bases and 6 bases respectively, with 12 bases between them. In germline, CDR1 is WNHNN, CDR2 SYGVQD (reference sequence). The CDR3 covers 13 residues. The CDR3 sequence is CASSPALGDTQYF. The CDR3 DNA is TGCGCCAGCAGTCCAGCCTTGGGGGATACGCAGTATTTT.

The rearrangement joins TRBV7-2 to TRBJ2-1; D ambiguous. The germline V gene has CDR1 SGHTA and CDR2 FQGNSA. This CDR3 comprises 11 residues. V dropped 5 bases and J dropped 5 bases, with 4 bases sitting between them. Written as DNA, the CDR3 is TGTGCCAGCAGCCACCACAATGAGCAGTTCTTC. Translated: CASSHHNEQFF.

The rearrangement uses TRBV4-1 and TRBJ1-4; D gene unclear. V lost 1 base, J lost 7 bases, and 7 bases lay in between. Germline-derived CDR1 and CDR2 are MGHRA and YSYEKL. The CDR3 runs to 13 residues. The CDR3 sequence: CASSQALFEKLFF. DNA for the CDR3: TGCGCCAGCAGCCAAGCCTTGTTTGAAAAACTGTTTTTT.

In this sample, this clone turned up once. The CDR3 loop is CASSLTGVKGYGYTF. DNA of the CDR3: TGTGCCAGCAGCCTAACCGGGGTAAAGGGCTATGGCTACACCTTC. The rearrangement uses TRBV14 and TRBJ1-2; D remains ambiguous. CDR3 length: 15 amino acids. Per germline, CDR1 SGHDN and CDR2 FVKESK. With 4 bases removed from V and 4 bases from J, the gap between germline ends came to 16 bases.

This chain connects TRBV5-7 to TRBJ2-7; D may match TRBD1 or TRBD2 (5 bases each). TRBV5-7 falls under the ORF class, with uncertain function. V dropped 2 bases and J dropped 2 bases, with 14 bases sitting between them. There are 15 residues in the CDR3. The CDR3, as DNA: TGTGCCAGCAGCTTAGACAGACTAACCACCTACGAGCAGTACTTC. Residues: CASSLDRLTTYEQYF.

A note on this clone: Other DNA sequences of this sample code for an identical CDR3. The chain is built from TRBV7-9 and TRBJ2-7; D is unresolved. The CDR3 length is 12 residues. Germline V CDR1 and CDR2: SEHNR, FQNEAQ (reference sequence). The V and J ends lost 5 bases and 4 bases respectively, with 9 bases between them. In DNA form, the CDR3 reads TGTGCCAGCAGCCAAAACAGTTACGAGCAGTACTTC. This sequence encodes CASSQNSYEQYF.

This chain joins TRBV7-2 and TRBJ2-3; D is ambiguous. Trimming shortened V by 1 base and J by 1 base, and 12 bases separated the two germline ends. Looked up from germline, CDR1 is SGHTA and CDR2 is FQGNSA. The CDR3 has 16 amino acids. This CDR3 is CASSLEFGWGTDTQYF. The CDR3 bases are TGTGCCAGCAGCTTAGAGTTCGGGTGGGGCACAGATACGCAGTATTTT.

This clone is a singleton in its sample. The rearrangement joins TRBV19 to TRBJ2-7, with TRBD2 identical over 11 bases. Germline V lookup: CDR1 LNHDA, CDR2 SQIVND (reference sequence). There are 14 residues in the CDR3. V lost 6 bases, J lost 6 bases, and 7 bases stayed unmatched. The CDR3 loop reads CASSNSGRASEQYF. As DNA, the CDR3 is TGTGCCAGTAGCAATAGCGGGAGGGCCAGCGAGCAGTACTTC.

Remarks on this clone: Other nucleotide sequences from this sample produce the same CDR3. Here the CDR3 DNA reads TGTGCCAGCAGCTCTGGTCTAGCGGCCTACAATGAGCAGTTCTTC. Translated: CASSSGLAAYNEQFF. The rearrangement links TRBV7-3 to TRBJ2-1; 7 bases agree with TRBD2. V shed 4 bases and J 2 bases; nucleotides not matched to a gene: 5. This CDR3 contains 15 residues. Germline loops: CDR1 SGHTA, CDR2 FQGTGA.

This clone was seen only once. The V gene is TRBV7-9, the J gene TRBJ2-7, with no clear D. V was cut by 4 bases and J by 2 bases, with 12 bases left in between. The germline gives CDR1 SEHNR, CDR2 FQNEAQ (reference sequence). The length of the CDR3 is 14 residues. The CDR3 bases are TGTGCCAGCAGCTCCTTCGGAGCTACCTACGAGCAGTACTTC. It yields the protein CASSSFGATYEQYF.

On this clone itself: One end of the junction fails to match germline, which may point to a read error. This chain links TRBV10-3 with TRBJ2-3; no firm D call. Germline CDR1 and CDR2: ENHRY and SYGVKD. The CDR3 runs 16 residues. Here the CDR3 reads CATSRSRVTSTDTQYF. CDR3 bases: TGTGCCACCAGTCGGTCAAGGGTCACTAGCACAGATACGCAGTATTTT.

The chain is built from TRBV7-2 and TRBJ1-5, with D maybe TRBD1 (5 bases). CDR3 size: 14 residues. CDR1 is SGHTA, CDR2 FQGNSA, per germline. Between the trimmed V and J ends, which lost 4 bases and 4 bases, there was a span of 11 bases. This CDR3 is CASSSDSRNQPQHF. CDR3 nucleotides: TGTGCCAGCAGCTCCGACAGTCGTAATCAGCCCCAGCATTTT.

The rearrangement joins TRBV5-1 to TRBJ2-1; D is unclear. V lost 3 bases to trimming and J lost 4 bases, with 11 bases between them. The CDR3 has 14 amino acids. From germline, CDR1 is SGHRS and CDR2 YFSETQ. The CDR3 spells CASSSDHAYNEQFF. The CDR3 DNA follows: TGCGCCAGCAGCTCTGACCATGCGTACAATGAGCAGTTCTTC.

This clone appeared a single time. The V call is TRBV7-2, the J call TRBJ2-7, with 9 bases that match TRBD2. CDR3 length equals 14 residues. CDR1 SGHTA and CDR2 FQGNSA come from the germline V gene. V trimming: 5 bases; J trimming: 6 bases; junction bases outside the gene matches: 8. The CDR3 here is CASSRTGLAPEQYF. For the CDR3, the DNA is TGTGCCAGCAGCCGTACCGGACTAGCGCCCGAGCAGTACTTC.

The CDR3, as DNA: TGTGCCAGCAGCTTTGCGGGCGGGGAGACCCAGTACTTC. Translated: CASSFAGGETQYF. V is TRBV7-9 and J is TRBJ2-5, with D perhaps matching TRBD2 (5 bases). Trimming removed 3 bases at V and 5 bases at J, with 10 bases between. CDR3 length equals 13 residues. Germline CDR1 and CDR2: SEHNR and FQNEAQ (reference sequence).

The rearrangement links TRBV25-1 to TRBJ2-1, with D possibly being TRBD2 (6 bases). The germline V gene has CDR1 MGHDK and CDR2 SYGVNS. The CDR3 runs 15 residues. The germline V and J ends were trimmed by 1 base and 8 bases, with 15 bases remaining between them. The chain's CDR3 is CASSESGRLSHEQFF. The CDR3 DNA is TGTGCCAGCAGTGAATCAGGGAGGTTGTCCCATGAGCAGTTCTTC.